Listed here are 23 T cell receptor beta chains from one sample, sequenced in a study of blood T cell repertoires in COVID-19. Some clones are missing from TCRdb's copy, which holds only in-frame ones; the method was immunoSEQ multiplex PCR. The sample consists of some 220,000 clones, about 85% of them appearing once. What was sequenced was peripheral blood. The receptors stem from a young woman who had recovered from COVID-19.

This chain links TRBV5-1 with TRBJ2-7, with a possible D match to TRBD1 (5 bases). Between the trimmed V and J ends, which lost 4 bases and 5 bases, there was a span of 13 bases. There are 13 residues in the CDR3. CDR1 and CDR2 from the germline V gene are SGHRS and YFSETQ. CDR3 nucleotide sequence: TGCGCCAGCAGCGGGGCCCACAGCAACGAGCAGTACTTC. This sequence encodes CASSGAHSNEQYF.

The rearrangement uses TRBV28 and TRBJ2-7; the D gene is possibly TRBD1 (6 bases). This CDR3 comprises 12 residues. CDR1 MDHEN and CDR2 SYDVKM come from the germline V gene. The ends were cut back, 8 bases at V and 7 bases at J, with 15 bases in the middle. The CDR3 sequence is CASLSAQGEQYF. The DNA of the CDR3 is TGTGCCAGCCTATCCGCTCAGGGGGAGCAGTACTTC.

This chain links TRBV5-6 with TRBJ2-1; 9 bases line up with TRBD2. Trimming cost V 4 bases and J 1 base; bases outside gene matches: 6. This CDR3 has 16 amino acids. The germline CDR1 and CDR2 sequences are SGHDT and YYEEEE. In DNA form, the CDR3 reads TGTGCCAGCAGCACTATAGCGGGAGAATCCTACAATGAGCAGTTCTTC. Its translation: CASSTIAGESYNEQFF.

The V gene is TRBV12-5, the J gene TRBJ2-7, with D hard to call. The CDR3 sequence is 11 residues long. V lost 4 bases and J lost 5, with 6 bases in between. Germline CDR1 and CDR2: LGHNT and FRNRAP. The CDR3 DNA reads as TGTGCTAGTGGTTCTATTAACGAGCAGTACTTC. Its translation: CASGSINEQYF. Using reference TRBV12-5 and TRBJ2-7 for the parts outside the CDR3, the full variable domain is DARVTQTPRHKVTEMGQEVTMRCQPILGHNTVFWYRQTMMQGLELLAYFRNRAPLDDSGMPKDRFSAEMPDATLATLKIQPSEPRDSAVYFCASGSINEQYFGPGTRLTVT.

The chain employs TRBV5-1 and TRBJ2-1; D might be TRBD1 (6 bases). V gave up 4 bases and J gave up 0 bases, with 14 bases separating them. Germline V gene data show CDR1 as SGHRS and CDR2 as YFSETQ. The CDR3 length is 16 residues. CDR3 sequence reads: CASSPGQLSSYNEQFF. As DNA, the CDR3 is TGCGCCAGCAGCCCCGGACAGCTTAGCTCCTACAATGAGCAGTTCTTC. Combining the CDR3 with reference TRBV5-1 and TRBJ2-1 gives the whole variable domain KAGVTQTPRYLIKTRGQQVTLSCSPISGHRSVSWYQQTPGQGLQFLFEYFSETQRNKGNFPGRFSGRQFSNSRSEMNVSTLELGDSALYLCASSPGQLSSYNEQFFGPGTRLTVL.

In this sample, this clone turned up once. This chain uses TRBV3-1 (or the pseudogene TRBV3-2) with TRBJ2-2; TRBD1 agrees at 10 bases. The CDR3 is 15 residues long. With 6 bases clipped from V and 6 bases from J, the junction kept 7 bases outside the gene matches. Germline values: CDR1 LGHDT, CDR2 YNNKEL (reference sequence). The CDR3 bases are TGTGCCAGCAGGCCGACAGGGGGCTTTGCCGGGGAGCTGTTTTTT. Translating gives CASRPTGGFAGELFF.

The chain joins TRBV30 to TRBJ1-2; the match to TRBD1 covers 9 bases. The germline V gene encodes CDR1 GTSNPN and CDR2 SVGIG (reference sequence). V lost 5 bases, J lost 4 bases, and 8 bases stayed unmatched. The CDR3 totals 14 residues. CDR3 bases: TGTGCCTGGGGCCCGGGACAGGGAATCTATGGCTACACCTTC. Amino acids: CAWGPGQGIYGYTF.

The chain combines TRBV11-3 with TRBJ2-5; D might be TRBD1 (6 bases). V was shortened by 4 bases and J by 0 bases, with 12 bases between the two germline ends. Germline CDR1 is SGHNT and CDR2 is YENEEA. CDR3 size: 15 residues. CDR3 region: CASSSRTDNQETQYF. The DNA of the CDR3 is TGTGCCAGCAGCTCCCGGACAGACAACCAAGAGACCCAGTACTTC.

The V gene is TRBV5-5, the J gene TRBJ2-1, with TRBD2 matching 13 bases. Trimming removed 6 bases from V and 7 bases from J; junction bases left unmatched: 4. This CDR3 has 14 amino acids. Germline CDR1 is SGHKS and CDR2 is YYEKEE (reference sequence). For the CDR3, the DNA is TGTGCCAGCATCGGGACTAGCGGGACGAATGAGCAGTTCTTC. Encoded protein: CASIGTSGTNEQFF.

The J gene is TRBJ2-5, the V gene TRBV29-1, with TRBD2 identical over 9 bases. There are 14 residues in the CDR3. V was pared by 7 bases and J by 2 bases, with 8 bases of the junction left unmatched. The V gene's germline CDR1 is SQVTM and CDR2 ANQGSEA. The CDR3 loop is CSAGPTSGQETQYF. CDR3 in DNA: TGCAGCGCCGGGCCTACTAGCGGGCAAGAGACCCAGTACTTC.

The J gene is TRBJ2-4, the V gene TRBV10-2, with 9 bases lining up with TRBD2. Trimming at V came to 3 bases and at J to 8 bases, leaving 8 bases not matched to a gene. The CDR3 runs 15 residues. Germline assignment: CDR1 WSHSY and CDR2 SAAADI. CDR3 DNA: TGCGCCAGCAGTGAAGTAGGGACTAGCTACGACATTCAGTACTTC. Protein product: CASSEVGTSYDIQYF.

The chain carries TRBV15 and TRBJ2-5, with D perhaps matching TRBD2 (6 bases). This CDR3 region has 13 residues. Germline V gives CDR1 LNHNV, CDR2 YYDKDF (reference sequence). Trimming cost V 7 bases and J 9 bases, with 18 bases left between them. CDR3 residues: CATTSGETRAQYF. The CDR3 coding sequence is TGTGCCACCACCTCGGGAGAAACACGGGCCCAGTACTTC.

The rearrangement joins TRBV28 to TRBJ2-7, with a weak D call TRBD1 (5 bases). Trimming cost V 3 bases and J 4 bases, with 13 bases left between them. Germline CDR1 and CDR2: MDHEN and SYDVKM. The CDR3 length is 14 residues. This chain's CDR3 is CASSFWTPQYEQYF. CDR3 sequence (DNA): TGTGCCAGCAGTTTCTGGACACCCCAGTACGAGCAGTACTTC.

The chain joins TRBV5-1 to TRBJ1-1; no reliable D call. CDR3 length equals 15 residues. Per the germline V gene, CDR1 is SGHRS and CDR2 is YFSETQ. Deletions cut 6 bases from V and 1 base from J, with 16 bases between. The CDR3 nucleotides are TGCGCCAGCACGACGGTCCTAGGAGGGAACACTGAAGCTTTCTTT. It codes for CASTTVLGGNTEAFF.

The V gene is TRBV19, the J gene TRBJ2-1; a weak D match, TRBD1 (6 bases). The germline gives CDR1 LNHDA, CDR2 SQIVND (reference sequence). The V gene lost 6 bases and the J gene lost 1 base, with 10 bases spanning the gap. CDR3 length: 14 amino acids. The CDR3 DNA reads TGTGCCAGTAGCCTACAGGGTTCCTACAATGAGCAGTTCTTC. Encoded protein: CASSLQGSYNEQFF.

The CDR3 loop reads CASSFLTQGGYTF. The CDR3 region has the DNA TGTGCCAGCAGTTTCCTGACGCAGGGTGGCTACACCTTC. This rearrangement joins TRBV27 to TRBJ1-2; TRBD1 might be the D (5 bases). The CDR3 is made up of 13 amino acids. Trimming removed 3 bases from V and 7 bases from J, with 12 bases in between. Germline CDR1 reads MNHEY; CDR2 reads SMNVEV (reference sequence).

The rearrangement joins TRBV10-3 to TRBJ2-2, with 9 bases fitting TRBD1. The CDR3 runs to 16 residues. Germline V gives CDR1 ENHRY, CDR2 SYGVKD. The V segment lost 6 bases and the J segment 2 bases; nucleotides outside the gene matches: 7. The chain's CDR3 is CAIRPRDRVNTGELFF. The CDR3 DNA follows: TGTGCCATCAGGCCTCGGGACAGGGTCAACACCGGGGAGCTGTTTTTT.

The chain is built from TRBV5-4 and TRBJ2-3; D remains unclear. This CDR3 contains 13 residues. The germline V and J ends were trimmed by 0 bases and 4 bases, with 6 bases remaining between them. Per germline, CDR1 SGHNT and CDR2 YYREEE (reference sequence). The CDR3 nucleotides read TGTGCCAGCAGCTTGGTTAGTGCAGATACGCAGTATTTT. Encoded protein: CASSLVSADTQYF.

The chain carries TRBV6-5 and TRBJ2-5, with 7 bases matching TRBD1. Germline V gene lookup returns CDR1 MNHEY and CDR2 SVGAGI. After removal of 6 bases from V and 2 bases from J, the junction contained 6 bases not matched to a gene. There are 14 residues in the CDR3. The CDR3: CASRINRGQETQYF. The CDR3 nucleotides read TGTGCCAGCAGGATCAACAGGGGTCAAGAGACCCAGTACTTC.

The chain joins TRBV13 to TRBJ2-4; possible D gene TRBD2, 6 bases. Germline CDR1 reads PRHDT; CDR2 reads FYEKMQ (reference sequence). The CDR3 loop spans 16 amino acids. V lost 4 bases and J lost 1, with 14 bases in between. The CDR3 loop is CASSSNQGLAKNIQYF. The CDR3 DNA follows: TGTGCCAGCAGCTCCAACCAGGGACTGGCCAAAAACATTCAGTACTTC.

This clone was recorded once. CDR3 nucleotide sequence: TGTGCCAGCAGTCGGCCTCTAGCGGGCATATACAATGAGCAGTTCTTC. Protein: CASSRPLAGIYNEQFF. The chain recombines TRBV6-2 or TRBV6-3 with TRBJ2-1; 8 bases map to TRBD2. Per the germline V gene, CDR1 is MNHEY and CDR2 is SVGEGT. The J segment lost 4 bases and the V segment lost 5 bases, leaving 10 bases of the junction unmatched. The CDR3 loop spans 16 amino acids.

The chain employs TRBV6-2 or TRBV6-3 and TRBJ2-5, with TRBD1 matching over 10 bases. The J call may be in error: the DNA end matches TRBJ2-7 better. CDR1 MNHEY and CDR2 SVGEGT come from the germline V gene. The CDR3 consists of 14 residues. The CDR3 reads CASSQDRGRYEQYF. The CDR3 region has the DNA TGTGCCAGCAGTCAAGACAGGGGGCGATACGAGCAGTACTTC.

The rearrangement uses TRBV27 and TRBJ2-3; D might be TRBD2 (6 bases). This CDR3 comprises 15 residues. Germline V gene data show CDR1 as MNHEY and CDR2 as SMNVEV (reference sequence). Trimming took 3 bases from V and 1 from J, leaving 11 bases between them. The CDR3 bases are TGTGCCAGCAGTTTGATCGGGGGAGGCACAGATACGCAGTATTTT. Amino acids: CASSLIGGGTDTQYF.